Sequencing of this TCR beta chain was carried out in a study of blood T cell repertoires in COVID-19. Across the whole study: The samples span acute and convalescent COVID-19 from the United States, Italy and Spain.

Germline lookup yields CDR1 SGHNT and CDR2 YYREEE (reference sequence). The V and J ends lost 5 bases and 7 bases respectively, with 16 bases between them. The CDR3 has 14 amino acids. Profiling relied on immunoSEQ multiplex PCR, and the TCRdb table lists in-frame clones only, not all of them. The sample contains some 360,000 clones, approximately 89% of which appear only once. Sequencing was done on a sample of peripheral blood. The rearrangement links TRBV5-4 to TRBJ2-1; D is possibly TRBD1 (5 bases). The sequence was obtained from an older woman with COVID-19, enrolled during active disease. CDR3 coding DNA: TGTGCCAGCAGGATTCAGGGAACCCGGAATGAGCAGTTCTTC. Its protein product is CASRIQGTRNEQFF.